This paragraph covers one TCR beta chain sequence. Its antigen remains unidentified. These data come from a study of T cells after posttransplantation cyclophosphamide. Notes on the study in general: Recipient CMV seropositivity and CMV reactivation strongly tracked TRB clonality. Tissue-infiltrating T cells from skin or gut overlapped little with blood T cells. Later post-transplant blood repertoires were often dominated by donor CD8+ memory clones.

Cells defined as naive were viable CD3+CD4+ or CD3+CD8+ and CCR7+CD45RA+CD45RO-CD95-CD27+CD28+. The related graft donor's blood sample was taken on the day of bone marrow donation. Clones were read by immunoSEQ multiplex PCR, and TCRdb kept only the in-frame ones, dropping some. Of around 9,100 clones listed, 95% to 98% are singletons. Trimming stripped 2 bases from V and 2 bases from J, with 7 bases between. Germline-derived CDR1 and CDR2 are ENHRY and SYGVKD. The CDR3 has 13 residues. The sequencing sample was made of naive CD4+ T cells sorted from PBMCs. V usage is TRBV10-3 and J usage is TRBJ2-7; D may be TRBD2 (6 bases). The sequence was obtained from a woman aged 60-75 years in good health, CMV-negative, and a related stem cell transplant donor. CDR3 residues: CAISEGTPYEQYV. The DNA of the CDR3 is TGTGCCATCAGTGAGGGGACTCCCTACGAGCAGTACGTC.